This T cell receptor (beta chain) was identified during a study of blood T cells in healthy people across ages. The V segment lost 5 bases and the J segment 0 bases; nucleotides outside the gene matches: 6. Germline lookup yields CDR1 SGHTA and CDR2 FQGNSA. This CDR3 is 15 amino acids long. A J-beta primer mix and a sample-barcoded 5' primer were used in a second PCR of about 7 to 12 cycles. Via MiXCR, TCRdb re-called the 5' RACE reads, giving one row per CDR3 protein. The sample has about 1.6 million distinct CDR3 sequences; about 35% are singletons. The sample holds a few counts of this clonotype. Sequenced sample: blood. The receptor's source is a woman younger than 45 in good health. The chain carries TRBV7-2 and TRBJ2-5, with 7 bases lining up with TRBD1. The CDR3 sequence: CASSKTDRDQETQYF. The CDR3 bases are TGTGCCAGCAGCAAGACCGACAGGGACCAAGAGACCCAGTACTTC.